This record looks at one TCR beta chain sequence and its context. It lacks a known antigen. Base qualities are not recorded, but no much larger clone differs from it by a single base. The data were taken from a study of Ad26.COV2.S vaccination and SARS-CoV-2 variants (dated by TCRdb to the early 2020s). For the study in its entirety: Vaccine-arm donors came from COV1001, a multicentre, randomized, double-blind, placebo-controlled phase I-IIa trial of Ad26.COV2.S in healthy adults. Ad26.COV2.S was administered intramuscularly at a dose of 5x10^10 or 1x10^11 viral particles, either as one shot or as two shots given 56 days apart. TCRbeta repertoire sequencing served as the tool for gauging how specific and how broad the SARS-CoV-2-reactive T cell receptors were following Ad26.COV2.S vaccination. The TCR-sequenced set comprised about 32 samples: some 19 Ad26.COV2.S vaccine recipients, 5 placebo recipients and 8 SARS-CoV-2 convalescent individuals. Participants in the trial were split at random into five groups of five each, receiving low-dose or high-dose Ad26.COV2.S once or twice, or else placebo on both occasions. Investigators remained blinded to trial group allocation during experiments and outcome assessment.

What the treatment or condition label conveys for this sample: around 19 received Ad26.COV2.S at low or high dose, single or two shots; a few received placebo; per-sample allocation not given. Repertoires of vaccine and placebo recipients were sequenced from samples collected on day 63 after the first injection. Cohort 1b enrolled roughly 25 adults aged 18-55 years at a single site in Boston, USA, between 29 July and 7 August 2020. Ad26.COV2.S consisted of a replication-incompetent adenovirus type 26 vector by which a prefusion-stabilized SARS-CoV-2 spike protein from the original Wuhan strain was expressed. The CDR3 sequence holds 19 residues, the cysteine and phenylalanine included. The retained sequence is limited to the CDR3, 57 bases, with the frame set at the first base. V loses 1 base of germline sequence and J loses 0 bases, and the interval between the two ends is 19 bases. Based on the germline V gene (reference sequence), the CDR1 and CDR2 sequences are PRHDT and FYEKMQ.

The immunoSEQ Assay was used to sequence TCRbeta CDR3 regions. After extraction, genomic DNA underwent amplification by bias-controlled multiplex PCR, followed by high-throughput sequencing. The authors' analysis ran thus. To quantify the absolute abundance of every unique TCRbeta CDR3 region, sequences were collapsed and filtered. T cell fraction was estimated by normalizing TCRbeta template counts to usable DNA, with usable DNA measured through amplification of reference genes found in all nucleated cells. Repertoire TCRs were annotated as SARS-CoV-2-specific when V gene, CDR3 amino acid sequence and J gene were exactly matched to a known reactive TCR set. The reference SARS-CoV-2 TCR set was derived from MIRA and filtered for enrichment in COVID-19-positive ImmuneCODE repertoires, a step that removed public or cross-reactive TCRs. Based on the MIRA antigens, annotated TCRs were further analysed at the level of specific ORF or position within ORF. Breadth was defined as the number of annotated unique rearrangements divided by the total number of unique productive rearrangements, and depth was defined as the summed frequency of the annotated unique rearrangements. TCR breadth was compared between groups using two-sided Wilcoxon rank-sum tests. In TCRdb, the immuneACCESS table is reduced to in-frame sequences with V and J assigned. These tables do not hold every clone; where another copy was compared, an unresolved V gene accounts for under half, and the others remain unexplained. Clone size and the V and J calls come from that table; the DNA yielded D and trimming. The sample table contains around 300,000 clones; only one count was recorded for 85% to 90% of them. Clones ranked in the top ten supply approximately 5% of the sample.

Broad study findings and their caveats: After vaccination, spike-specific CD8+ and CD4+ T cell responses were reported to show substantial breadth. Comparable non-spike TCR breadth was observed between vaccine and placebo recipients, consistent with only spike being contained in the vaccine. The authors noted that total T cell responses may have been underestimated by the TCR breadth and depth analyses. Compared with placebo recipients, Ad26.COV2.S recipients showed higher spike-specific TCR breadth (P = 0.0014). The study lacked the statistical power to compare responses across vaccine doses or regimens.

Specimen: peripheral blood, collected in a trial of Ad26.COV2.S vaccine versus placebo. This clonotype was obtained from a person aged 18-65 years who received the Ad26.COV2.S COVID-19 vaccine or a placebo. The sequence links TRBV13 to TRBJ2-4, with TRBD2 tentatively as D gene (7 bases match). The DNA sequence is TGTGCCAGCAGCTTAGCCACGGGAGGACAGAGCTTAGCCAAAAACATTCAGTACTTC. Its product reads: CASSLATGGQSLAKNIQYF.